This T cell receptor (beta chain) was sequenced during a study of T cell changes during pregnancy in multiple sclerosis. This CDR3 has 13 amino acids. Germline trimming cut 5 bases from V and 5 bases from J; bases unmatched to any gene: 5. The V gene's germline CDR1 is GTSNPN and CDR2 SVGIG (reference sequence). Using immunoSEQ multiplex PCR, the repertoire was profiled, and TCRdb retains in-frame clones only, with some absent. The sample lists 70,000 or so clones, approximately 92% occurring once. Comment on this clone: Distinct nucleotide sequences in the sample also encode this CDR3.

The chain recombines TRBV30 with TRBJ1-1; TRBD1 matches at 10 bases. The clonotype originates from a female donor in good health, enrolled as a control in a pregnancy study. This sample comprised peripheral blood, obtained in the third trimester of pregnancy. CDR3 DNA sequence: TGTGCCTGGCGCGACAGGGGGCGAACTGAAGCTTTCTTT. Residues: CAWRDRGRTEAFF.